The 21 T cell receptor beta chains below were found in one sample sequenced in a study of T cell responses to AZD1222 COVID-19 vaccine (dated by TCRdb to about 2021). This specimen's time point label, interpreted: about 28 days (+/-7) after the second vaccine dose. The library relied on the immunoSEQ multiplex PCR assay. Drawn from immuneACCESS, this table holds only the in-frame rearrangements with V and J called that TCRdb kept. Clones are partly lost; checked studies trace under half to an unresolved V gene and leave the rest unexplained. The sample records tens of thousands of clones, approximately 90% of which are singletons. More than 2% of the sample is held by the ten biggest clonotypes. The specimen was peripheral blood, collected 28 days after the second AZD1222 dose. These receptors originate from an adult who received the AZD1222 COVID-19 vaccine.

The CDR3 protein is CASSQGPGQGPYEQYF. As DNA, the CDR3 is TGCGCCAGCAGCCAGGGCCCAGGACAGGGACCCTACGAGCAGTACTTC. This sequence joins TRBV4-3 and TRBJ2-7; 8 nucleotides align to TRBD1. After removal of 3 bases from V and 2 bases from J, the junction contained 9 bases not matched to a gene. This CDR3 has 16 amino acids. The germline V gene encodes CDR1 LGHNA and CDR2 YSLEER.

The chain employs TRBV12-3 or TRBV12-4 and TRBJ1-6, with TRBD1 identical over 7 bases. The CDR3 is 13 residues long. The junction had 2 bases not matched to a gene; V was cut back by 6 bases and J by 6 bases. CDR3 bases: TGTGCCAGCAGGGGGACAGCTAATTCACCCCTCCACTTT. Amino acids: CASRGTANSPLHF.

The J gene is TRBJ1-2, the V gene TRBV29-1; D gene ambiguous. The germline V gene encodes CDR1 SQVTM and CDR2 ANQGSEA. V was shortened by 3 bases and J by 0 bases, with 14 bases between the two germline ends. The CDR3 is 15 amino acids. The CDR3 nucleotides read TGCAGCGTTGACAGGAGGCTACGAGCTAACTATGGCTACACCTTC. Its protein product is CSVDRRLRANYGYTF.

The gene calls are TRBV19 and TRBJ1-1; D remains unclear. This CDR3 contains 9 residues. Trimming took 7 bases from V and 6 from J, leaving 3 bases between them. Germline lookup yields CDR1 LNHDA and CDR2 SQIVND (reference sequence). Written as DNA, the CDR3 is TGTGCCAGTACCTCTGAAGCTTTCTTT. Its translation is CASTSEAFF.

V gene TRBV6-1 combines with J gene TRBJ1-1, with D tentatively TRBD1 (5 bases). There are 13 residues in the CDR3. Trimming took 2 bases from V and 3 from J, leaving 7 bases between them. Germline CDR1 reads MNHNS; CDR2 reads SASEGT. The CDR3 DNA sequence: TGTGCCAGCAGTGAACGGGGGGACACTGAAGCTTTCTTT. Protein product: CASSERGDTEAFF.

This chain connects TRBV29-1 to TRBJ1-1, with 7 bases matching TRBD1. V was pared by 4 bases and J by 1 base, with 6 bases of the junction left unmatched. Germline lookup yields CDR1 SQVTM and CDR2 ANQGSEA. The CDR3 sequence is 14 residues long. CDR3: CSVVNRGTNTEAFF. As DNA, the CDR3 is TGCAGCGTTGTGAACAGGGGCACGAACACTGAAGCTTTCTTT.

This clone appeared a single time. The V call is TRBV11-2, the J call TRBJ2-2; TRBD2 matches at 7 bases. The junction had 4 bases not matched to a gene; V was cut back by 4 bases and J by 2 bases. This CDR3 spans 15 amino acids. Germline V gene data show CDR1 as SGHAT and CDR2 as FQNNGV. Here the CDR3 DNA reads TGTGCCAGCAGCTCGGGACTACTCAACACCGGGGAGCTGTTTTTT. Translation: CASSSGLLNTGELFF.

V usage is TRBV20-1 and J usage is TRBJ1-1, with D uncertain. Germline values: CDR1 DFQATT, CDR2 SNEGSKA (reference sequence). V gave up 3 bases and J gave up 3 bases, with 5 bases separating them. This CDR3 is built from 11 residues. CDR3 sequence (DNA): TGCAGTGCTAGCCCTGACACTGAAGCTTTCTTT. Its protein product is CSASPDTEAFF.

This clone was counted between two and nine times. In DNA, the CDR3 is TGTGCCAGCAGCTTGTGGTCAGAGGTCGACGGCTACACCTTC. Translated: CASSLWSEVDGYTF. This chain uses TRBV7-2 with TRBJ1-2; D gene ambiguous. This CDR3 comprises 14 residues. Trimming took 3 bases from V and 8 from J, leaving 16 bases between them. Germline V gene lookup returns CDR1 SGHTA and CDR2 FQGNSA.

This chain connects TRBV7-2 to TRBJ2-1; the D gene is possibly TRBD1 (6 bases). CDR3 length equals 14 residues. V lost 2 bases and J lost 7, with 12 bases in between. Germline CDR1 and CDR2: SGHTA and FQGNSA. The CDR3 sequence: CASSLTSGANEQFF. CDR3 in DNA: TGTGCCAGCAGCTTAACTTCAGGGGCTAATGAGCAGTTCTTC.

Here the CDR3 DNA reads TGTGCCAGCTCACACGGGGGATTCGGGTCTGTCGGAGAGACCCAGTACTTC. Its protein product is CASSHGGFGSVGETQYF. V gene TRBV18 combines with J gene TRBJ2-5; D perhaps matches TRBD2 (6 bases). The CDR3 contains 17 residues. Germline V CDR1 and CDR2: KGHSH, LQKENI. Trimming pared 4 bases from V and 4 bases from J, leaving 22 bases between.

The chain uses TRBV6-6 and TRBJ1-5; D is ambiguous. CDR3 size: 15 residues. Trimming took off 4 bases at V and 5 bases at J, with 15 bases between the two ends. From germline, CDR1 is MNHNY and CDR2 SVGAGI (reference sequence). The CDR3 here is CASSSIPLGDQPQHF. CDR3 nucleotides: TGTGCCAGCAGTTCAATACCCCTCGGGGATCAGCCCCAGCATTTT.

The chain employs TRBV5-4 and TRBJ1-2; 8 bases fit TRBD1. The CDR3 consists of 13 residues. The V gene's germline CDR1 is SGHNT and CDR2 YYREEE (reference sequence). Losses at the gene ends were 4 bases for V and 7 bases for J; bases not matched to a gene: 6. CDR3 in DNA: TGTGCCAGCAGCACGGACAGGGAGCGTGGCTACACCTTC. Translated: CASSTDRERGYTF. The full variable domain, rest sourced from reference TRBV5-4 and TRBJ1-2, is ETGVTQSPTHLIKTRGQQVTLRCSSQSGHNTVSWYQQALGQGPQFIFQYYREEENGRGNFPPRFSGLQFPNYSSELNVNALELDDSALYLCASSTDRERGYTFGSGTRLTVV.

The chain links TRBV18 to TRBJ2-7; D unresolved. CDR1 KGHSH and CDR2 LQKENI come from the germline V gene. The V and J ends lost 5 bases and 0 bases respectively, with 5 bases between them. The CDR3 loop spans 12 amino acids. The chain's CDR3 is CASSFSSYEQYF. The CDR3 coding sequence is TGTGCCAGCTCATTTAGCTCCTACGAGCAGTACTTC.

This rearrangement joins TRBV27 to TRBJ1-2; D perhaps matches TRBD1 (6 bases). CDR3 length: 13 residues. CDR1 and CDR2 from the germline V gene are MNHEY and SMNVEV (reference sequence). The V end was cut by 5 bases, the J end by 8 bases, with 15 bases between. CDR3 coding DNA: TGTGCCAGCAGTATAGGGGGGGGCGGCGGCTACACCTTC. Translated, it gives CASSIGGGGGYTF.

The genes are TRBV6-5 and TRBJ2-3; D gene unclear. Trimming took off 0 bases at V and 2 bases at J, with 9 bases between the two ends. The CDR3 runs 15 residues. Looked up from germline, CDR1 is MNHEY and CDR2 is SVGAGI. CDR3 amino acids: CASSYSRANTDTQYF. The CDR3 DNA follows: TGTGCCAGCAGTTACTCACGGGCGAACACAGATACGCAGTATTTT.

V and J are TRBV14 and TRBJ2-5; no clear D. Trimming left V 1 base short and J 5 bases short, with 11 bases between. Germline loops: CDR1 SGHDN, CDR2 FVKESK. The length of the CDR3 is 14 residues. The CDR3 protein is CASSQVRSTETQYF. CDR3 nucleotides: TGTGCCAGCAGCCAAGTTCGAAGCACCGAGACCCAGTACTTC.

The chain has TRBV12-5 and TRBJ2-3; TRBD2 agrees at 12 bases. Per the germline V gene, CDR1 is LGHNT and CDR2 is FRNRAP. Trimming at V came to 0 bases and at J to 0 bases, leaving 4 bases not matched to a gene. This CDR3 has 18 residues. CDR3 sequence (DNA): TGTGCTAGTGGTTTGGTAATTGGACTAGCGGGAAGCACAGATACGCAGTATTTT. Its protein is CASGLVIGLAGSTDTQYF. Full variable domain (missing parts from reference TRBV12-5 and TRBJ2-3): DARVTQTPRHKVTEMGQEVTMRCQPILGHNTVFWYRQTMMQGLELLAYFRNRAPLDDSGMPKDRFSAEMPDATLATLKIQPSEPRDSAVYFCASGLVIGLAGSTDTQYFGPGTRLTVL.

The V and J genes are TRBV5-1 and TRBJ2-5; the D call may be TRBD1 or TRBD2 (6 bases each). CDR3 length: 16 amino acids. V lost 1 base and J 2 bases, leaving 15 bases between the germline ends. Looked up from germline, CDR1 is SGHRS and CDR2 is YFSETQ. In DNA form, the CDR3 reads TGCGCCAGCAGCTTGTCGGGGGCGGGCCTACAAGAGACCCAGTACTTC. Translated: CASSLSGAGLQETQYF.

The chain is built from TRBV7-3 and TRBJ2-1; 7 nucleotides match TRBD2. CDR3 length equals 15 residues. V lost 0 bases to trimming and J lost 4 bases; unmatched junction nucleotides: 3. Germline V gene sequence: CDR1 SGHTA, CDR2 FQGTGA. In nucleotides, the CDR3 is TGTGCCAGCAGCTTAACCGGGCGGGAGTACAATGAGCAGTTCTTC. Residues: CASSLTGREYNEQFF.

This chain links TRBV7-2 with TRBJ1-2, with 8 positions matching TRBD1. Germline CDR1 is SGHTA and CDR2 is FQGNSA. Trimming took 3 bases from V and 6 from J; bases not matched to a gene: 3. This CDR3 region has 13 residues. The CDR3 sequence: CASSLTGADGYTF. The CDR3, as DNA: TGTGCCAGCAGCTTGACAGGGGCGGATGGCTACACCTTC.